This TCR beta chain came from a study of cytomegalovirus exposure and HLA in healthy donors. PCR used 60 Vbeta primers and 13 Jbeta primers. The protocol was immunoSEQ multiplex PCR, while the TCRdb copy is restricted to in-frame clones and leaves out a portion. The sample contains 150,000 to 180,000 clones, 70% to 80% of which appear only once. V dropped 2 bases and J dropped 3 bases, with 17 bases sitting between them. The CDR3 is 17 amino acids. The germline V gene encodes CDR1 SGHTA and CDR2 FQGTGA. This receptor was taken from a man under 40 in good health and CMV-seronegative. Material: PBMCs. The chain combines TRBV7-3 with TRBJ1-5; D is ambiguous. CDR3 amino acids: CASSLYGGHKFNQPQHF. DNA of the CDR3: TGTGCCAGCAGCTTATACGGTGGTCATAAGTTCAATCAGCCCCAGCATTTT.